Below are 21 T cell receptor beta chains sequenced from a single sample in a study of beta chain features in type 1 diabetes. The entirety of the isolated RNA underwent reverse transcription, so expressed TCRB transcripts were sequenced. The table came from immunoSEQ multiplex PCR; TCRdb's copy has only in-frame clones and leaves some out. The sample has 310,000 or so clones; about 10% are singletons. The source material was naive CD4+ T cells from blood. These receptors originate from a woman aged 25 to 45 in good health.

The gene calls are TRBV28 and TRBJ2-7; tentative D call: TRBD2 (6 bases). V was pared by 6 bases and J by 0 bases, with 15 bases between. The germline V gene has CDR1 MDHEN and CDR2 SYDVKM. This CDR3 spans 15 amino acids. DNA of the CDR3: TGTGCCAGCAGAACCATAGCGGCAGCCTCCTACGAGCAGTACTTC. As protein: CASRTIAAASYEQYF.

The rearrangement links TRBV7-6 to TRBJ2-7; the match to TRBD1 covers 9 bases. Germline CDR1 SGHVS, CDR2 FNYEAQ. Losses at the gene ends were 3 bases for V and 0 bases for J; bases not matched to a gene: 6. The CDR3 sequence is 16 residues long. In nucleotides, the CDR3 is TGTGCCAGCAGCTTGGACAGGGGTCTACCCTCCTACGAGCAGTACTTC. Its translation: CASSLDRGLPSYEQYF.

This chain connects TRBV5-1 to TRBJ1-1; TRBD1 matches at 11 bases. After removal of 4 bases from V and 0 bases from J, the junction contained 5 bases not matched to a gene. The CDR3 contains 16 residues. Germline-derived CDR1 and CDR2 are SGHRS and YFSETQ. CDR3 sequence reads: CASSNGQGAVNTEAFF. CDR3 sequence (DNA): TGCGCCAGCAGCAACGGACAGGGGGCAGTGAACACTGAAGCTTTCTTT. The variable domain in full, completed from reference TRBV5-1 and TRBJ1-1, reads KAGVTQTPRYLIKTRGQQVTLSCSPISGHRSVSWYQQTPGQGLQFLFEYFSETQRNKGNFPGRFSGRQFSNSRSEMNVSTLELGDSALYLCASSNGQGAVNTEAFFGQGTRLTVV.

The table lists this clone with a few counts. Other DNA sequences in the sample encode the same CDR3. The rearrangement uses TRBV28 and TRBJ2-7; D remains ambiguous. The V end was cut by 7 bases, the J end by 3 bases, with 7 bases between. Germline assignment: CDR1 MDHEN and CDR2 SYDVKM. The length of the CDR3 is 11 residues. The DNA of the CDR3 is TGTGCCAGCACTTCGAGCTACGAGCAGTACTTC. Translated: CASTSSYEQYF. The full variable domain, its missing parts supplied by reference TRBV28 and TRBJ2-7, is DVKVTQSSRYLVKRTGEKVFLECVQDMDHENMFWYRQDPGLGLRLIYFSYDVKMKEKGDIPEGYSVSREKKERFSLILESASTNQTSMYLCASTSSYEQYFGPGTRLTVT.

The chain has TRBV6-5 and TRBJ1-1; 8 bases map to TRBD1. Germline V CDR1 and CDR2: MNHEY, SVGAGI. Losses at the gene ends were 2 bases for V and 4 bases for J; bases not matched to a gene: 6. This CDR3 region has 15 residues. The CDR3 sequence: CASSYQRQGSTEAFF. The DNA for the CDR3 is TGTGCCAGCAGTTACCAGAGACAGGGGAGCACTGAAGCTTTCTTT.

This clone has more than one count but fewer than ten. Relative to the germline gene, one junction end is altered; a read error may explain this. The rearrangement joins TRBV7-8 to TRBJ1-1; TRBD1 matches 7 bases. The CDR3 has 15 amino acids. CDR1 and CDR2 from the germline V gene are SGHVS and FQNEAQ. Here the CDR3 reads CASSLGDRANAEAFF. The CDR3 DNA reads as TGTGCCAGCAGCTTAGGTGACAGGGCGAACGCTGAAGCTTTCTTT.

The chain combines TRBV28 with TRBJ1-1; D ambiguous. The CDR3 is 12 residues long. V dropped 1 base and J dropped 7 bases, with 7 bases sitting between them. CDR1 is MDHEN and CDR2 is SYDVKM in the germline V gene. CDR3 residues: CASSLFFSEAFF. As DNA, the CDR3 is TGTGCCAGCAGTTTATTTTTCAGTGAAGCTTTCTTT.

V and J are TRBV4-3 and TRBJ2-7, with D perhaps matching TRBD2 (6 bases). Germline CDR1 is LGHNA and CDR2 is YSLEER. The ends were cut back, 3 bases at V and 3 bases at J, with 15 bases in the middle. The CDR3 is 15 amino acids. This CDR3 is CASSHSSGAGYEQYF. CDR3 nucleotides: TGCGCCAGCAGCCATAGTAGCGGAGCCGGCTACGAGCAGTACTTC.

This clone was picked up a small number of times. This sequence joins TRBV5-8 and TRBJ2-3, with 13 bases lining up with TRBD2. The trim removed 4 bases at V and 4 bases at J, leaving 3 bases unmatched. The CDR3 is 15 residues long. Germline CDR1 SGHTS, CDR2 YDEGEE. The CDR3 coding sequence is TGTGCCAGCAGCCCGGGACTAGCGGGGTCAGATACGCAGTATTTT. It yields the protein CASSPGLAGSDTQYF.

This sequence joins TRBV7-9 and TRBJ2-3, with 8 bases fitting TRBD1. This CDR3 has 15 residues. Germline trimming cut 4 bases from V and 4 bases from J; bases unmatched to any gene: 7. Germline lookup yields CDR1 SEHNR and CDR2 FQNEAQ (reference sequence). The CDR3 coding sequence is TGTGCCAGCAGCTCGGAAGACAGGGGAGCAGATACGCAGTATTTT. As protein: CASSSEDRGADTQYF.

DNA for the CDR3: TGCAGCGTTCGAGGGCTCGGGGAGCTGTTTTTT. It specifies CSVRGLGELFF. This chain connects TRBV29-1 to TRBJ2-2, with D possibly being TRBD2 (5 bases). This CDR3 is 11 amino acids long. V was clipped by 5 bases and J by 7 bases, with 8 bases between them. Germline V gives CDR1 SQVTM, CDR2 ANQGSEA.

The rearrangement joins TRBV4-2 to TRBJ2-7, with a tentative D call TRBD2 (5 bases). Deletions cut 0 bases from V and 6 bases from J, with 12 bases between. CDR1 LGHNA and CDR2 YNFKEQ come from the germline V gene. The CDR3 consists of 14 residues. The CDR3 reads CASSQDWVAGEQYF. The DNA of the CDR3 is TGTGCCAGCAGCCAAGATTGGGTGGCGGGCGAGCAGTACTTC.

The chain has TRBV11-3 and TRBJ2-4; 7 positions match TRBD1. Germline CDR1 is SGHNT and CDR2 is YENEEA. This CDR3 is built from 15 residues. The V gene end was trimmed by 4 bases and the J gene end by 5 bases; junction bases not matched to a gene: 8. CDR3 residues: CASSSGSGTENIQYF. The CDR3 DNA is TGTGCCAGCAGCTCCGGATCCGGGACAGAAAACATTCAGTACTTC.

The chain links TRBV2 to TRBJ2-6; a weak D match, TRBD1 (6 bases). Germline-derived CDR1 and CDR2 are SNHLY and FYNNEI. V shed 2 bases and J shed 8 bases, with 10 bases lying between them. The CDR3 has 14 amino acids. The CDR3 sequence: CASSERQASNVLTF. The DNA for the CDR3 is TGTGCCAGCAGTGAAAGACAGGCGTCCAACGTCCTGACTTTC.

The CDR3 loop is CASRIGHLNTEAFF. The CDR3 DNA follows: TGTGCCAGCAGAATTGGACACTTGAACACTGAAGCTTTCTTT. The chain combines TRBV6-5 with TRBJ1-1; possible D gene TRBD1, 5 bases. Deletions cut 6 bases from V and 0 bases from J, with 11 bases between. The CDR3 has 14 residues. CDR1 MNHEY and CDR2 SVGAGI come from the germline V gene.

This chain connects TRBV28 to TRBJ1-1; TRBD1 might be the D (5 bases). This CDR3 has 15 amino acids. The V gene lost 2 bases and the J gene lost 1 base, with 11 bases spanning the gap. The germline gives CDR1 MDHEN, CDR2 SYDVKM. This CDR3 reads CASSLRWQGNTEAFF. The CDR3 nucleotides are TGTGCCAGCAGTTTACGTTGGCAGGGGAACACTGAAGCTTTCTTT. The full variable domain, its missing parts supplied by reference TRBV28 and TRBJ1-1, is DVKVTQSSRYLVKRTGEKVFLECVQDMDHENMFWYRQDPGLGLRLIYFSYDVKMKEKGDIPEGYSVSREKKERFSLILESASTNQTSMYLCASSLRWQGNTEAFFGQGTRLTVV.

This clone was recorded a few times. The J gene is TRBJ2-7, the V gene TRBV7-6; maybe TRBD1 (5 bases). CDR1 is SGHVS, CDR2 FNYEAQ, per germline. V was cut by 1 base and J by 7 bases, with 14 bases left in between. The CDR3 sequence is 14 residues long. The CDR3 sequence is CASSLVAQVGEQYF. CDR3 nucleotides: TGTGCCAGCAGCTTAGTGGCACAGGTCGGGGAGCAGTACTTC.

This clone was seen more than once but under ten times. The V gene is TRBV7-2, the J gene TRBJ2-2; 9 bases map to TRBD2. CDR3 size: 15 residues. V gave up 5 bases and J gave up 3 bases; unmatched junction bases: 4. Germline CDR1 reads SGHTA; CDR2 reads FQGNSA. Here the CDR3 DNA reads TGTGCCAGCAGCGGAATAGCGGGAGACACCGGGGAGCTGTTTTTT. Translating it yields CASSGIAGDTGELFF.

V usage is TRBV2 and J usage is TRBJ2-3; the D gene is possibly TRBD2 (5 bases). V lost 4 bases, J lost 1 base, and 12 bases lay in between. The CDR3 is made up of 15 amino acids. Germline V gene lookup returns CDR1 SNHLY and CDR2 FYNNEI. The CDR3 here is CASSVLAEGTDTQYF. CDR3 coding DNA: TGTGCCAGCAGTGTTCTTGCGGAGGGCACAGATACGCAGTATTTT.

The DNA for the CDR3 is TGTGCCAGCAGCGCAGATAGCGGGAGGGCAGAGACCCAGTACTTC. This gives the protein CASSADSGRAETQYF. The V call is TRBV9, the J call TRBJ2-5, with 11 bases matching TRBD2. Per the germline V gene, CDR1 is SGDLS and CDR2 is YYNGEE. V shed 3 bases and J 4 bases; nucleotides not matched to a gene: 5. The CDR3 runs 15 residues.

This clone was counted a few times. J is TRBJ1-1 and V is TRBV14; a weak D match, TRBD1 (6 bases). CDR3 length: 13 residues. V was shortened by 4 bases and J by 1 base, with 7 bases between the two germline ends. Germline CDR1 SGHDN, CDR2 FVKESK. CDR3 residues: CASSRQENTEAFF. The DNA of the CDR3 is TGTGCCAGCAGCCGACAGGAGAACACTGAAGCTTTCTTT.